This T cell receptor (beta chain) stems from a study of cytomegalovirus exposure and HLA in healthy donors. General observations from the study: In vitro data verified a few CMV-associated chains as specific for CMV antigens. Sequencing artifact likely explains a cluster of highly shared sequence variants. CMV serostatus stood as the only immune exposure information on hand. Reported findings show TCR beta sequences accurately forecast HLA-A and HLA-B alleles in most subjects.

The PCR contained 60 Vbeta and 13 Jbeta primers. Only in-frame clones appear in the TCRdb table, and some are missing; sequencing was by immunoSEQ multiplex PCR. Among approximately 170,000 clones listed, approximately 76% were seen once. Comments on this clone: Its antigen is not identified.

Per the germline V gene, CDR1 is DFQATT and CDR2 is SNEGSKA (reference sequence). After removal of 7 bases from V and 4 bases from J, the junction contained 2 bases not matched to a gene. This CDR3 has 11 amino acids. Material: PBMCs. The chain carries TRBV20-1 and TRBJ2-7; 9 bases are a match to TRBD1. This receptor was obtained from a woman under 30 in good health and CMV-seropositive. The CDR3, as DNA: TGCAGTGGACAGGGGGAGTACGAGCAGTACTTC. Translated: CSGQGEYEQYF.